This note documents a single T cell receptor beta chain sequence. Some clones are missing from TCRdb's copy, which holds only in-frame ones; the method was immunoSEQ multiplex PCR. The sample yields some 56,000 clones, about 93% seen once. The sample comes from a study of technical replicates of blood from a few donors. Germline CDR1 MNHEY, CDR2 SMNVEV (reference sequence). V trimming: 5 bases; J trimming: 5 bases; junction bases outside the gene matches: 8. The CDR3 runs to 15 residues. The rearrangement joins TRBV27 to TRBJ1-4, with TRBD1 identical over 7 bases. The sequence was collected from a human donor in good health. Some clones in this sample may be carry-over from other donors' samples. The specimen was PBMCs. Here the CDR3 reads CASSPMGQLNEKLFF. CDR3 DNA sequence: TGTGCCAGCAGTCCAATGGGACAGTTGAATGAAAAACTGTTTTTT.